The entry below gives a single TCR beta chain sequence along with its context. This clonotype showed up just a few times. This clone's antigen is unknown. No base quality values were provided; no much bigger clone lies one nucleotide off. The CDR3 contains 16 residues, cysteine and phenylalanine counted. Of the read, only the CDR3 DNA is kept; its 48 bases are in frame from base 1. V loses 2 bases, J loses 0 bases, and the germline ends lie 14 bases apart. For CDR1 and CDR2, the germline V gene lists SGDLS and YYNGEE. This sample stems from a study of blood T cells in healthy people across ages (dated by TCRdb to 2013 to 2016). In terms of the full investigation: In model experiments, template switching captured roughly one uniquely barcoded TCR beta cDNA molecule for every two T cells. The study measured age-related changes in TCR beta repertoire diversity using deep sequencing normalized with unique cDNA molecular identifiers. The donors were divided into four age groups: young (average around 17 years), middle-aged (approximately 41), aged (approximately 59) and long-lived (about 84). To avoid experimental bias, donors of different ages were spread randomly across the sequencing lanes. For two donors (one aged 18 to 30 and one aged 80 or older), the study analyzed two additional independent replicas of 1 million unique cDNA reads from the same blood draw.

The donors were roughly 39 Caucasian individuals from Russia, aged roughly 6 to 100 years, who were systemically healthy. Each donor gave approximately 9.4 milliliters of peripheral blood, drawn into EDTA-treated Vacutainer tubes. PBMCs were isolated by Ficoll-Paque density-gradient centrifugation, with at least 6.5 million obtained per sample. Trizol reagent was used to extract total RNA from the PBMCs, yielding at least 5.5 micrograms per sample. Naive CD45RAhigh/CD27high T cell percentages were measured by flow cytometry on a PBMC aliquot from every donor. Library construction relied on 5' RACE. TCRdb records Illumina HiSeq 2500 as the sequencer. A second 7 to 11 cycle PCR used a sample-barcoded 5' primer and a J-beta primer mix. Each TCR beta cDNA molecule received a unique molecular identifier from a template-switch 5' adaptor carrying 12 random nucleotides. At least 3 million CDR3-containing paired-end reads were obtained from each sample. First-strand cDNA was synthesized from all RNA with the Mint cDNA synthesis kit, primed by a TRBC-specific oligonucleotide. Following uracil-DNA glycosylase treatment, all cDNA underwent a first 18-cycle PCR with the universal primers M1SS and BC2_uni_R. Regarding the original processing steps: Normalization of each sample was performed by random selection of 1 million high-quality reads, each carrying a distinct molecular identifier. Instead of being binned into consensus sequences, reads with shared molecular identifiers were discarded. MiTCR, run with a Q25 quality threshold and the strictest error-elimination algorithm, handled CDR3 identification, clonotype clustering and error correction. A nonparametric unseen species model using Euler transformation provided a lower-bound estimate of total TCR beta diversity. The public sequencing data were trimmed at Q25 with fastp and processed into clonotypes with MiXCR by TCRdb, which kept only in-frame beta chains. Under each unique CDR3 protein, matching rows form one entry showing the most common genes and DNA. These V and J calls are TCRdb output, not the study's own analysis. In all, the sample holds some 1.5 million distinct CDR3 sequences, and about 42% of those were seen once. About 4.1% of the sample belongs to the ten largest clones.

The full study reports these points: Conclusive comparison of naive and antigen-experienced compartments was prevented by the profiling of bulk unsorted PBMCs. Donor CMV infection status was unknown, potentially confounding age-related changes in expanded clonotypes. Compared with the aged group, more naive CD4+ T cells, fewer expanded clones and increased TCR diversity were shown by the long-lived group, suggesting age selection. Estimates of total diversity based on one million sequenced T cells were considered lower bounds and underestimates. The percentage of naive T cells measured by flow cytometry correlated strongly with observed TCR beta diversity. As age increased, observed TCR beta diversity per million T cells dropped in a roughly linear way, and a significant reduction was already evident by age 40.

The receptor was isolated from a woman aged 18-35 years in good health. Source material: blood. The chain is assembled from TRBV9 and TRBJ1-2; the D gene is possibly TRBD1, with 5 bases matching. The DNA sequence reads TGTGCCAGCAGCGTGTCGGAGGGGTCCTCTAACTATGGCTACACCTTC. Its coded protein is CASSVSEGSSNYGYTF.